These 30 T cell receptor beta chains were all obtained from the same sample, sequenced in a study of technical replicates of blood from a few donors. Using immunoSEQ multiplex PCR, the repertoire was profiled, and TCRdb retains in-frame clones only, with some absent. This repertoire shows approximately 75,000 clones, around 97% found once; its top ten account for almost 0.3%. Sequencing was performed on T cells isolated from PBMCs. Receptors originate from a human donor in good health.

This clone was counted only a few times. The rearrangement links TRBV5-6 to TRBJ1-2; weak D call: TRBD1 (6 bases). This CDR3 has 14 amino acids. V lost 0 bases and J lost 8, with 14 bases in between. Germline-derived CDR1 and CDR2 are SGHDT and YYEEEE. Here the CDR3 DNA reads TGTGCCAGCAGCTTGGTCTCCAGGGGTAAAGGCTACACCTTC. Its protein is CASSLVSRGKGYTF.

The V call is TRBV9, the J call TRBJ1-2; 7 bases match TRBD1. Trimming at V came to 4 bases and at J to 8 bases, leaving 14 bases not matched to a gene. The CDR3 runs to 15 residues. Germline V gene lookup returns CDR1 SGDLS and CDR2 YYNGEE. As DNA, the CDR3 is TGTGCCAGCAGCTATACAGGGGACCGGGGAAGGGGCTACACCTTC. Its protein product is CASSYTGDRGRGYTF.

The gene calls are TRBV10-3 and TRBJ2-1; perhaps TRBD1 as D (5 bases). The CDR3 is made up of 14 amino acids. The germline V and J ends were trimmed by 7 bases and 5 bases, with 15 bases remaining between them. CDR1 and CDR2 from the germline V gene are ENHRY and SYGVKD. The CDR3 sequence: CAITGHLNNNEQFF. The CDR3 DNA reads as TGTGCCATCACCGGACATCTGAACAACAATGAGCAGTTCTTC.

This clone was detected once. This chain connects TRBV5-5 to TRBJ2-7; TRBD1 aligns across 7 bases. The CDR3 is 13 amino acids. The V segment lost 1 base and the J segment 4 bases; nucleotides outside the gene matches: 2. Looked up from germline, CDR1 is SGHKS and CDR2 is YYEKEE (reference sequence). CDR3 bases: TGTGCCAGCAGCTTGAACAGGGGTTACGAGCAGTACTTC. The encoded protein is CASSLNRGYEQYF.

This clone has only one observation. The V gene is TRBV25-1, the J gene TRBJ2-1, with a tentative D call TRBD1 (6 bases). Germline values: CDR1 MGHDK, CDR2 SYGVNS. This CDR3 has 13 residues. Between the trimmed V and J ends, which lost 4 bases and 8 bases, there was a span of 12 bases. The CDR3 is CASSAQGRDEQFF. CDR3 in DNA: TGTGCCAGCAGTGCCCAGGGGCGAGATGAGCAGTTCTTC.

This clone was counted a single time. V and J are TRBV10-2 and TRBJ2-7; 8 nucleotides align to TRBD1. V lost 6 bases to trimming and J lost 6 bases; unmatched junction nucleotides: 7. The CDR3 is 13 residues long. Germline values: CDR1 WSHSY, CDR2 SAAADI. Here the CDR3 DNA reads TGCGCCAGCAGGAAAGGACAGGGCGGCGAGCAGTACTTC. Translation: CASRKGQGGEQYF.

This chain uses TRBV29-1 with TRBJ2-7; TRBD2 agrees at 12 bases. In germline, CDR1 is SQVTM, CDR2 ANQGSEA. The V segment lost 5 bases and the J segment 3 bases; nucleotides outside the gene matches: 8. The CDR3 sequence is 15 residues long. This chain's CDR3 is CSVSYGTSGFYEQYF. For the CDR3, the DNA is TGCAGCGTTTCTTACGGGACTAGCGGGTTCTACGAGCAGTACTTC.

The table lists this clone with a count of one. The chain combines TRBV9 with TRBJ2-5; maybe TRBD2 (5 bases). V gave up 2 bases and J gave up 4 bases, with 12 bases separating them. Germline CDR1 reads SGDLS; CDR2 reads YYNGEE. The CDR3 has 14 amino acids. CDR3 sequence: CASSVTAGTETQYF. The CDR3 DNA is TGTGCCAGCAGCGTCACTGCGGGTACAGAGACCCAGTACTTC.

The chain carries TRBV30 and TRBJ2-1; D not certain. Germline CDR1 reads GTSNPN; CDR2 reads SVGIG (reference sequence). V dropped 1 base and J dropped 4 bases, with 8 bases sitting between them. CDR3 size: 13 residues. The CDR3 DNA sequence: TGTGCCTGGAGTGACTCCATGTACAATGAGCAGTTCTTC. Protein sequence: CAWSDSMYNEQFF.

The J gene is TRBJ2-7, the V gene TRBV6-5, with 8 bases that match TRBD1. V lost 4 bases, J lost 5 bases, and 7 bases stayed unmatched. Germline V gene data show CDR1 as MNHEY and CDR2 as SVGAGI. CDR3 length: 14 amino acids. CDR3: CASSSGTGGNEQYF. CDR3 in DNA: TGTGCCAGCAGTTCCGGGACAGGCGGAAACGAGCAGTACTTC.

The V gene is TRBV10-3, the J gene TRBJ2-7; TRBD2 matches at 8 bases. Germline values: CDR1 ENHRY, CDR2 SYGVKD. J lost 4 bases, V lost 2 bases, and 7 bases had no gene match. This CDR3 is built from 15 residues. The CDR3 reads CAISERSGSRYEQYF. The CDR3 DNA reads TGTGCCATCAGTGAGAGGAGCGGGAGTCGGTACGAGCAGTACTTC.

The chain links TRBV30 to TRBJ2-3; 8 bases are a match to TRBD2. The CDR3 length is 15 residues. Trimming took 5 bases from V and 2 from J; bases not matched to a gene: 9. CDR1 is GTSNPN, CDR2 SVGIG, per germline (reference sequence). The CDR3 nucleotides are TGTGCCTGGGATGTTTTAGCGGGACCCACAGATACGCAGTATTTT. Translation gives CAWDVLAGPTDTQYF.

The gene calls are TRBV6-6 and TRBJ1-2; D gene ambiguous. This CDR3 region has 14 residues. V was pared by 2 bases and J by 4 bases, with 11 bases between. CDR1 MNHNY and CDR2 SVGAGI come from the germline V gene (reference sequence). CDR3: CASSYDKVIYGYTF. The CDR3 region has the DNA TGTGCCAGCAGTTACGACAAGGTTATCTATGGCTACACCTTC.

V is TRBV9 and J is TRBJ2-7; D is perhaps TRBD1 (6 bases). V shed 0 bases and J shed 4 bases, with 11 bases lying between them. There are 14 residues in the CDR3. Per the germline V gene, CDR1 is SGDLS and CDR2 is YYNGEE. The CDR3 spells CASSVAQGRYEQYF. The CDR3 coding sequence is TGTGCCAGCAGCGTAGCACAGGGCAGGTACGAGCAGTACTTC.

The DNA of the CDR3 is TGCGCCAGCAGCTTGGGGACAGGGATAACCTACGAGCAGTACTTC. It is translated as CASSLGTGITYEQYF. This rearrangement joins TRBV5-1 to TRBJ2-7; 8 bases fit TRBD1. In germline, CDR1 is SGHRS, CDR2 YFSETQ. The CDR3 runs 15 residues. The V and J ends lost 0 bases and 2 bases, in that order; junction bases with no gene match: 4.

The J gene is TRBJ2-3, the V gene TRBV25-1; D not certain. Between the trimmed V and J ends, which lost 1 base and 5 bases, there was a span of 4 bases. The CDR3 sequence is 12 residues long. In germline, CDR1 is MGHDK, CDR2 SYGVNS. The CDR3 sequence: CASSEFGDTQYF. Here the CDR3 DNA reads TGTGCCAGCAGTGAATTCGGAGATACGCAGTATTTT.

This chain links TRBV25-1 with TRBJ2-2, with 8 bases identical to TRBD1. This CDR3 spans 15 amino acids. Germline CDR1 MGHDK, CDR2 SYGVNS. V lost 4 bases, J lost 3 bases, and 4 bases stayed unmatched. The chain's CDR3 is CASSGGTGHTGELFF. In DNA form, the CDR3 reads TGTGCCAGCAGTGGAGGGACAGGCCACACCGGGGAGCTGTTTTTT.

The chain employs TRBV20-1 and TRBJ1-2, with D possibly matching TRBD1 (6 bases). Germline lookup yields CDR1 DFQATT and CDR2 SNEGSKA (reference sequence). Trimming took 6 bases from V and 5 from J, leaving 10 bases between them. The CDR3 runs 11 residues. The CDR3 DNA sequence: TGCAGTGCGGACAGTCGATATGGCTACACCTTC. Its translation is CSADSRYGYTF.

V usage is TRBV5-1 and J usage is TRBJ2-1, with 11 bases matching TRBD2. The CDR3 is made up of 15 amino acids. V was clipped by 4 bases and J by 6 bases; unmatched bases: 6. Germline lookup yields CDR1 SGHRS and CDR2 YFSETQ. Here the CDR3 reads CASSPEGLAANEQFF. As DNA, the CDR3 is TGCGCCAGCAGCCCCGAGGGACTAGCGGCCAATGAGCAGTTCTTC.

This chain joins TRBV28 and TRBJ2-1; D might be TRBD2 (6 bases). V was clipped by 7 bases and J by 7 bases, with 14 bases between them. The length of the CDR3 is 13 residues. Germline CDR1 is MDHEN and CDR2 is SYDVKM. CDR3 protein: CASMGGALNEQFF. CDR3 DNA sequence: TGTGCCAGCATGGGCGGGGCCCTTAATGAGCAGTTCTTC.

The CDR3 protein is CASSLASVLAERETQYF. Written as DNA, the CDR3 is TGTGCCAGCAGCTTGGCGTCTGTACTAGCGGAGAGGGAGACCCAGTACTTC. V usage is TRBV5-4 and J usage is TRBJ2-5; 8 bases map to TRBD2. CDR3 length: 17 residues. The V gene end was trimmed by 0 bases and the J gene end by 5 bases; junction bases not matched to a gene: 12. Germline V gene sequence: CDR1 SGHNT, CDR2 YYREEE (reference sequence).

The gene calls are TRBV5-6 and TRBJ1-4; no firm D call. V was shortened by 2 bases and J by 6 bases, with 8 bases between the two germline ends. The CDR3 runs to 13 residues. Germline V gene lookup returns CDR1 SGHDT and CDR2 YYEEEE. CDR3 coding DNA: TGTGCCAGCAGCTTCACTGGAGATGAAAAACTGTTTTTT. The encoded protein is CASSFTGDEKLFF.

The chain joins TRBV7-9 to TRBJ1-5, with D possibly TRBD1 on 5 matching bases. The CDR3 spans 14 residues. Trimming pared 5 bases from V and 4 bases from J, leaving 12 bases between. CDR1 SEHNR and CDR2 FQNEAQ come from the germline V gene (reference sequence). This CDR3 is CASSPGDRNQPQHF. DNA of the CDR3: TGTGCCAGCAGCCCCGGTGACAGAAATCAGCCCCAGCATTTT.

This chain links TRBV2 with TRBJ2-3; 14 nucleotides line up with TRBD2. The germline gives CDR1 SNHLY, CDR2 FYNNEI. Trimming at V came to 5 bases and at J to 8 bases, leaving 9 bases not matched to a gene. This CDR3 spans 16 amino acids. The chain's CDR3 is CASSREGTSGSGTQYF. Written as DNA, the CDR3 is TGTGCCAGCAGTCGTGAAGGGACTAGCGGGAGTGGTACGCAGTATTTT.

This rearrangement joins TRBV27 to TRBJ2-7; TRBD2 is a possible D gene (6 bases). This CDR3 region has 15 residues. Trimming left V 0 bases short and J 6 bases short, with 15 bases between. The germline CDR1 and CDR2 sequences are MNHEY and SMNVEV (reference sequence). The chain's CDR3 is CASSLSEGPLSEQYF. DNA for the CDR3: TGTGCCAGCAGTTTATCGGAGGGACCGCTAAGCGAGCAGTACTTC.

The chain employs TRBV5-1 and TRBJ2-7; tentative D call: TRBD2 (5 bases). Trimming cost V 0 bases and J 2 bases, with 6 bases left between them. This CDR3 has 13 amino acids. Germline CDR1 SGHRS, CDR2 YFSETQ. The CDR3 spells CASSLAGTYEQYF. CDR3 DNA: TGCGCCAGCAGCTTGGCCGGGACCTACGAGCAGTACTTC.

The chain is built from TRBV19 and TRBJ1-1; D uncertain. Germline values: CDR1 LNHDA, CDR2 SQIVND (reference sequence). With 6 bases removed from V and 7 bases from J, the gap between germline ends came to 9 bases. The CDR3 is 11 residues long. The CDR3 sequence is CASSQVLEAFF. The CDR3 DNA reads as TGTGCCAGTAGCCAGGTGCTTGAAGCTTTCTTT.

The V gene is TRBV6-5, the J gene TRBJ2-3, with D unclear. The CDR3 loop spans 14 amino acids. Germline-derived CDR1 and CDR2 are MNHEY and SVGAGI. Trimming stripped 2 bases from V and 4 bases from J, with 10 bases between. This CDR3 is CASSYTWASDTQYF. DNA of the CDR3: TGTGCCAGCAGTTACACATGGGCCTCAGATACGCAGTATTTT.

The chain recombines TRBV6-6 with TRBJ1-1; 9 bases align to TRBD1. Germline V gene data show CDR1 as MNHNY and CDR2 as SVGAGI (reference sequence). The CDR3 consists of 14 residues. Trimming took 6 bases from V and 1 from J; bases not matched to a gene: 3. This CDR3 reads CASSLGQGNTEAFF. The CDR3, as DNA: TGTGCCAGCAGCCTGGGACAGGGGAACACTGAAGCTTTCTTT.

This chain connects TRBV7-9 to TRBJ2-7; TRBD1 matches 7 bases. Germline assignment: CDR1 SEHNR and CDR2 FQNEAQ (reference sequence). The CDR3 extends over 14 amino acids. V was clipped by 5 bases and J by 3 bases; unmatched bases: 7. CDR3 amino acids: CASSVRQGSYEQYF. The CDR3 nucleotides read TGTGCCAGCAGCGTTCGACAGGGAAGCTACGAGCAGTACTTC.